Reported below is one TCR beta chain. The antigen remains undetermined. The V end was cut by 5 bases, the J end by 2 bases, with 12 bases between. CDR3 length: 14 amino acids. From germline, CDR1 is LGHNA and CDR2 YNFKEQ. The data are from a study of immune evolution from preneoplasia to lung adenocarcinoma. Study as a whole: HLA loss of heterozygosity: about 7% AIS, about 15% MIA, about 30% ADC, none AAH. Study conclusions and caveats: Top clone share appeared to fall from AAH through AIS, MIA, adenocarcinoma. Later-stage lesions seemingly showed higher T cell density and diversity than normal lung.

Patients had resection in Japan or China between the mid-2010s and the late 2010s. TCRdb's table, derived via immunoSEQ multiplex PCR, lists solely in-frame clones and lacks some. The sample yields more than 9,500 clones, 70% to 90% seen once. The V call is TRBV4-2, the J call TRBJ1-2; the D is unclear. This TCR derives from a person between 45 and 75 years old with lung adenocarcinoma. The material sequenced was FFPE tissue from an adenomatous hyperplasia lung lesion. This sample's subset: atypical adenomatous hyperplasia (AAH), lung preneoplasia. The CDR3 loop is CASSSRRKNYGYTF. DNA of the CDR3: TGTGCCAGCAGCAGCCGCCGAAAAAACTATGGCTACACCTTC.